This T cell receptor (beta chain) derives from a study of cytomegalovirus exposure and HLA in healthy donors. Study conclusions and caveats: Prior analysis indicated that the majority of TCR beta V segments exhibited productivity approximately 87% or approximately 30% of the time.

The primer mix had 60 Vbeta and 13 Jbeta primers. Only in-frame clones appear in the TCRdb table, and some are missing; sequencing was by immunoSEQ multiplex PCR. The repertoire includes about 200,000 clones, 60% to 80% of them detected once, and 1.5% to 2% sits in the top ten. This CDR3 is built from 16 residues. Germline CDR1 reads MNHEY; CDR2 reads SMNVEV (reference sequence). Remarks on this clone: Its target is not known. At one end, the junction sequence differs from germline, possibly due to a read error.

The source of this sequence is a male donor in good health and CMV-seronegative. This chain connects TRBV27 to TRBJ1-1; 7 bases are a match to TRBD1. Input material: PBMCs. The CDR3 reads CASSLSGRGMKTEAFF. The CDR3 coding sequence is TGTGCCAGCAGTTTATCGGGCAGGGGGATGAAAACTGAAGCTTTCTTT.